Listed here are 32 T cell receptor beta chains from one sample, sequenced in a study of radiotherapy plus CTLA-4 blockade in lung cancer. Only in-frame clones appear in the TCRdb table, and some are missing; sequencing was by immunoSEQ multiplex PCR. The repertoire holds over 45,000 clones, with 70% to 80% as singletons. The sequenced sample was peripheral blood, obtained from a patient treated with radiotherapy plus ipilimumab. These TCRs come from a human donor with non-small cell lung cancer who had a complete response to radiotherapy plus ipilimumab.

The V and J genes are TRBV18 and TRBJ1-2; D perhaps matches TRBD1 (6 bases). CDR3 length: 15 residues. The V gene's germline CDR1 is KGHSH and CDR2 LQKENI. V was clipped by 2 bases and J by 4 bases, with 14 bases between them. The CDR3 coding sequence is TGTGCCAGCTCACCAGCTCAGGGGTCGGGCTATGGCTACACCTTC. Translation gives CASSPAQGSGYGYTF.

V gene TRBV19 combines with J gene TRBJ1-5; D ambiguous. The CDR3 contains 14 residues. The germline V gene has CDR1 LNHDA and CDR2 SQIVND (reference sequence). V was shortened by 5 bases and J by 2 bases, with 10 bases between the two germline ends. The CDR3 nucleotides are TGTGCCAGTAGTCAGAAAGAGGGCAATCAGCCCCAGCATTTT. Its protein is CASSQKEGNQPQHF.

This clone turned up a few times. This chain joins TRBV10-3 and TRBJ1-4, with TRBD1 identical over 10 bases. J gave up 8 bases and V 6 bases, and 15 bases lay outside the gene matches. The CDR3 covers 17 residues. Germline V gene data show CDR1 as ENHRY and CDR2 as SYGVKD. CDR3 nucleotides: TGTGCCATCAGCCGGGACAGGGGAATTTCCTCTGGGGAAAAACTGTTTTTT. This encodes CAISRDRGISSGEKLFF.

This chain's CDR3 is CASSIGQGGPYEQYF. The CDR3 DNA reads as TGTGCCAGTAGTATAGGCCAGGGAGGCCCCTACGAGCAGTACTTC. The chain links TRBV19 to TRBJ2-7; a possible D gene is TRBD2 (6 bases). Germline V gene sequence: CDR1 LNHDA, CDR2 SQIVND (reference sequence). The CDR3 consists of 15 residues. Trimming left V 1 base short and J 2 bases short, with 12 bases between.

The chain carries TRBV29-1 and TRBJ2-7; D may be TRBD1 (5 bases). This CDR3 is built from 11 residues. Germline values: CDR1 SQVTM, CDR2 ANQGSEA. Trimming cost V 6 bases and J 9 bases, with 15 bases left between them. The CDR3 bases are TGCAGCGTATTACACCAGGGTGTGCAGTACGTC. It specifies CSVLHQGVQYV.

This chain uses TRBV4-3 with TRBJ2-5; 7 bases agree with TRBD1. The CDR3 sequence is 14 residues long. The V and J ends lost 1 base and 4 bases, in that order; junction bases with no gene match: 3. CDR1 is LGHNA, CDR2 YSLEER, per germline. CDR3 amino acids: CASSQGNRGETQYF. The CDR3 DNA is TGCGCCAGCAGCCAAGGAAACAGGGGAGAGACCCAGTACTTC.

The V call is TRBV4-1, the J call TRBJ1-1, with TRBD1 matching over 8 bases. This CDR3 has 14 residues. Germline trimming cut 2 bases from V and 4 bases from J; bases unmatched to any gene: 3. Germline CDR1 reads MGHRA; CDR2 reads YSYEKL. Here the CDR3 reads CASSQPTGVTEAFF. The CDR3 DNA sequence: TGCGCCAGCAGCCAACCGACAGGGGTCACTGAAGCTTTCTTT.

This clone was picked up a small number of times. The rearrangement links TRBV2 to TRBJ1-3, with a possible D match to TRBD1 (5 bases). V lost 6 bases to trimming and J lost 0 bases, with 12 bases between them. Germline CDR1 is SNHLY and CDR2 is FYNNEI. The CDR3 has 15 amino acids. The DNA of the CDR3 is TGTGCCAGCAGGGGGGACTCCCGCTCTGGAAACACCATATATTTT. It encodes CASRGDSRSGNTIYF.

The V call is TRBV5-1, the J call TRBJ2-5; 11 bases agree with TRBD1. The V gene end was trimmed by 4 bases and the J gene end by 3 bases; junction bases not matched to a gene: 8. The CDR3 consists of 16 residues. The germline CDR1 and CDR2 sequences are SGHRS and YFSETQ. The CDR3 reads CASSHRTGGFKETQYF. The CDR3 region has the DNA TGCGCCAGCAGCCACAGGACAGGGGGCTTTAAAGAGACCCAGTACTTC.

This clone was observed once. The chain uses TRBV6-6 and TRBJ1-5, with a weak D call TRBD1 (5 bases). The V gene's germline CDR1 is MNHNY and CDR2 SVGAGI (reference sequence). The CDR3 is 16 amino acids. V was shortened by 5 bases and J by 1 base, with 15 bases between the two germline ends. CDR3 sequence reads: CASSKVGVVSNQPQHF. The CDR3 region has the DNA TGTGCCAGCAGTAAAGTAGGGGTGGTCAGCAATCAGCCCCAGCATTTT.

This sequence joins TRBV25-1 and TRBJ2-7; TRBD1 agrees at 8 bases. CDR1 and CDR2 (germline): MGHDK, SYGVNS. The CDR3 is 17 amino acids. Trimming took 7 bases from V and 7 from J; bases not matched to a gene: 21. The CDR3 is CASTPSPRQGAVREQYF. As DNA, the CDR3 is TGTGCCAGCACCCCATCCCCCCGGCAGGGGGCCGTAAGAGAGCAGTACTTC.

V usage is TRBV7-2 and J usage is TRBJ2-1; 8 bases match TRBD2. With 3 bases clipped from V and 3 bases from J, the junction kept 4 bases outside the gene matches. This CDR3 has 15 residues. Per germline, CDR1 SGHTA and CDR2 FQGNSA. The CDR3 DNA reads as TGTGCCAGCAGCTTCACTAGCGGAGACTACAATGAGCAGTTCTTC. Translating gives CASSFTSGDYNEQFF.

This sequence joins TRBV7-2 and TRBJ1-1; 7 nucleotides agree with TRBD1. This CDR3 is built from 17 residues. V lost 0 bases to trimming and J lost 1 base; unmatched junction nucleotides: 8. The V gene's germline CDR1 is SGHTA and CDR2 FQGNSA. The CDR3 region is CASSLAGTAGKNTEAFF. The DNA of the CDR3 is TGTGCCAGCAGCTTAGCAGGGACAGCCGGAAAGAACACTGAAGCTTTCTTT.

This clone has just one count. Additional DNA sequences in this sample encode the identical CDR3. The CDR3 spells CASRRQANQPQHF. CDR3 nucleotide sequence: TGTGCCAGCAGACGACAGGCCAATCAGCCCCAGCATTTT. The chain couples TRBV6-5 to TRBJ1-5; TRBD1 is a possible D gene (6 bases). Germline V lookup: CDR1 MNHEY, CDR2 SVGAGI. V was cut by 6 bases and J by 3 bases, with 9 bases left in between. This CDR3 is 13 amino acids long.

The chain employs TRBV29-1 and TRBJ2-2, with 9 bases matching TRBD1. Trimming removed 7 bases from V and 4 bases from J; junction bases left unmatched: 10. CDR1 is SQVTM and CDR2 is ANQGSEA in the germline V gene. CDR3 size: 15 residues. CDR3 region: CSAAGTGFLTGELFF. CDR3 in DNA: TGCAGCGCCGCCGGGACAGGGTTTCTCACCGGGGAGCTGTTTTTT.

V and J are TRBV30 and TRBJ1-5, with D tentatively TRBD1 (5 bases). The CDR3 length is 14 residues. Trimming removed 4 bases at V and 2 bases at J, with 12 bases between. The germline V gene has CDR1 GTSNPN and CDR2 SVGIG (reference sequence). The CDR3: CAWNPVGRNQPQHF. The CDR3 DNA reads TGTGCCTGGAACCCGGTGGGGCGCAATCAGCCCCAGCATTTT.

The chain couples TRBV5-4 to TRBJ1-6; a possible D gene is TRBD1 (6 bases). V lost 2 bases and J 6 bases, leaving 12 bases between the germline ends. Germline V gene sequence: CDR1 SGHNT, CDR2 YYREEE (reference sequence). The CDR3 totals 15 residues. The CDR3 reads CASSLRQGSNSPLHF. The CDR3 DNA follows: TGTGCCAGCAGCTTAAGGCAGGGGAGTAATTCACCCCTCCACTTT. Complete variable domain (other parts from reference TRBV5-4 and TRBJ1-6): ETGVTQSPTHLIKTRGQQVTLRCSSQSGHNTVSWYQQALGQGPQFIFQYYREEENGRGNFPPRFSGLQFPNYSSELNVNALELDDSALYLCASSLRQGSNSPLHFGNGTRLTVT.

This sequence joins TRBV19 and TRBJ2-2; D may be TRBD1 (5 bases). This CDR3 spans 15 amino acids. Trimming left V 7 bases short and J 1 base short, with 13 bases between. The germline CDR1 and CDR2 sequences are LNHDA and SQIVND (reference sequence). DNA of the CDR3: TGTGCCAGTACCACAGGTAGACAGAACACCGGGGAGCTGTTTTTT. It yields the protein CASTTGRQNTGELFF.

The chain recombines TRBV5-8 with TRBJ2-1, with TRBD1 identical over 9 bases. After removal of 4 bases from V and 9 bases from J, the junction contained 14 bases not matched to a gene. This CDR3 spans 16 amino acids. Germline V gene sequence: CDR1 SGHTS, CDR2 YDEGEE. The CDR3 here is CASSTPGQGIGIEQFF. The CDR3, as DNA: TGTGCCAGCAGCACCCCGGGACAGGGAATAGGTATTGAGCAGTTCTTC. Complete variable domain (other parts from reference TRBV5-8 and TRBJ2-1): EAGVTQSPTHLIKTRGQQATLRCSPISGHTSVYWYQQALGLGLQFLLWYDEGEERNRGNFPPRFSGRQFPNYSSELNVNALELEDSALYLCASSTPGQGIGIEQFFGPGTRLTVL.

This clone was observed a single time. The rearrangement uses TRBV5-1 and TRBJ2-1; TRBD1 matches at 10 bases. The CDR3 has 15 amino acids. Trimming took 3 bases from V and 6 from J; bases not matched to a gene: 6. CDR1 is SGHRS, CDR2 YFSETQ, per germline. CDR3 nucleotide sequence: TGCGCCAGCAGCTCGGGACAGGGGAATACCAATGAGCAGTTCTTC. Amino acid sequence: CASSSGQGNTNEQFF.

This chain connects TRBV7-9 to TRBJ1-1; 9 bases line up with TRBD1. In germline, CDR1 is SEHNR, CDR2 FQNEAQ (reference sequence). The CDR3 is 13 residues long. J gave up 5 bases and V 9 bases, and 7 bases lay outside the gene matches. The CDR3 DNA reads TGTGCCAGTAAACAGGGGGCCGAAACTGAAGCTTTCTTT. Amino acid sequence: CASKQGAETEAFF.

J is TRBJ1-1 and V is TRBV4-1, with 7 bases fitting TRBD1. This CDR3 comprises 15 residues. CDR1 MGHRA and CDR2 YSYEKL come from the germline V gene. The ends lost 3 bases at V and 6 bases at J; junction bases unmatched: 10. DNA for the CDR3: TGCGCCAGCAGCCACCGGGCACAGGGGATTCCTGAAGCTTTCTTT. Translating it yields CASSHRAQGIPEAFF.

The gene calls are TRBV5-4 and TRBJ2-3; 12 bases match TRBD2. The CDR3 has 16 amino acids. Per the germline V gene, CDR1 is SGHNT and CDR2 is YYREEE (reference sequence). Trimming cost V 5 bases and J 2 bases; bases outside gene matches: 6. The CDR3 coding sequence is TGTGCCAGCAGGACAACTAGCGGGAGGTCCACAGATACGCAGTATTTT. Residues: CASRTTSGRSTDTQYF. The full variable domain, in which reference TRBV5-4 and TRBJ2-3 provide the parts outside the CDR3, is ETGVTQSPTHLIKTRGQQVTLRCSSQSGHNTVSWYQQALGQGPQFIFQYYREEENGRGNFPPRFSGLQFPNYSSELNVNALELDDSALYLCASRTTSGRSTDTQYFGPGTRLTVL.

V gene TRBV30 combines with J gene TRBJ1-1; D is ambiguous. V lost 0 bases and J lost 4, with 15 bases in between. The germline gives CDR1 GTSNPN, CDR2 SVGIG (reference sequence). The CDR3 runs to 15 residues. The CDR3 sequence: CAWSVRSGSGTEAFF. The CDR3 DNA sequence: TGTGCCTGGAGTGTACGGTCGGGATCAGGCACTGAAGCTTTCTTT.

This rearrangement joins TRBV10-3 to TRBJ1-5; D is uncertain. CDR1 is ENHRY and CDR2 is SYGVKD in the germline V gene. The CDR3 runs 13 residues. Trimming took off 3 bases at V and 3 bases at J, with 6 bases between the two ends. The chain's CDR3 is CAISDGDNQPQHF. In DNA form, the CDR3 reads TGTGCCATCAGTGACGGAGACAATCAGCCCCAGCATTTT.

The chain joins TRBV2 to TRBJ2-1; 8 bases line up with TRBD1. Germline V gene lookup returns CDR1 SNHLY and CDR2 FYNNEI. The CDR3 is 16 residues long. V lost 8 bases, J lost 9 bases, and 18 bases stayed unmatched. For the CDR3, the DNA is TGTGCCAGCCACTGGGCACCAGGGGGCCCAGGTGGTGAGCAGTTCTTC. Translation gives CASHWAPGGPGGEQFF.

The chain links TRBV10-3 to TRBJ1-1, with D unresolved. The CDR3 covers 12 residues. Deletions cut 8 bases from V and 5 bases from J, with 12 bases between. Looked up from germline, CDR1 is ENHRY and CDR2 is SYGVKD. The CDR3 DNA sequence: TGTGCCATCGGTCCGGGAGGAACTGAAGCTTTCTTT. Translating it yields CAIGPGGTEAFF.

This chain joins TRBV5-1 and TRBJ1-1; the match to TRBD1 covers 8 bases. J lost 5 bases, V lost 4 bases, and 19 bases had no gene match. Germline CDR1 is SGHRS and CDR2 is YFSETQ. This CDR3 region has 18 residues. CDR3 coding DNA: TGCGCCAGCAGCACATCCGCGGGACAGGACCTAACTAGTACTGAAGCTTTCTTT. Its protein product is CASSTSAGQDLTSTEAFF.

The V and J genes are TRBV19 and TRBJ2-7, with 7 bases identical to TRBD1. Germline values: CDR1 LNHDA, CDR2 SQIVND (reference sequence). This CDR3 spans 14 amino acids. V was clipped by 5 bases and J by 2 bases; unmatched bases: 6. In nucleotides, the CDR3 is TGTGCCAGTAGTCCTGCAGGGGGACCCTACGAGCAGTACGTC. Translated: CASSPAGGPYEQYV.

This rearrangement joins TRBV19 to TRBJ2-2; 8 positions match TRBD1. Germline-derived CDR1 and CDR2 are LNHDA and SQIVND (reference sequence). J was trimmed by 5 bases and V by 6 bases; bases with no gene match: 11. The CDR3 runs to 16 residues. The CDR3 reads CASRHRGQETTGELFF. In nucleotides, the CDR3 is TGTGCCAGTAGACACAGGGGACAGGAGACGACCGGGGAGCTGTTTTTT. Filled out from reference TRBV19 and TRBJ2-2, the complete variable domain reads DGGITQSPKYLFRKEGQNVTLSCEQNLNHDAMYWYRQDPGQGLRLIYYSQIVNDFQKGDIAEGYSVSREKKESFPLTVTSAQKNPTAFYLCASRHRGQETTGELFFGEGSRLTVL.

The chain is built from TRBV6-1 and TRBJ2-7; 7 nucleotides match TRBD2. Germline CDR1 reads MNHNS; CDR2 reads SASEGT. This CDR3 has 15 amino acids. V trimming: 2 bases; J trimming: 3 bases; junction bases outside the gene matches: 7. CDR3 nucleotide sequence: TGTGCCAGCAGTGAAAGGGGAGGGGCCGGCTACGAGCAGTACTTC. Protein sequence: CASSERGGAGYEQYF.

This chain joins TRBV9 and TRBJ1-5; a weak D match, TRBD1 (6 bases). In germline, CDR1 is SGDLS, CDR2 YYNGEE. This CDR3 has 19 amino acids. Trimming removed 3 bases at V and 0 bases at J, with 22 bases between. For the CDR3, the DNA is TGTGCCAGCAGCGCCCCTCCGTTTTGGGCAGGGGATAGCAATCAGCCCCAGCATTTT. Its translation is CASSAPPFWAGDSNQPQHF.